This T cell receptor (beta chain) was obtained from a study of cytomegalovirus exposure and HLA in healthy donors. Study results and caveats: The study designated around 150 TCR beta chains cytomegalovirus-associated. A missense variant in DCLRE1C was later tied to TCR beta V- and J-gene trimming. Clonal expansion, a later analysis showed, was greater in HLA-associated TCR beta chains than in equally common others.

This clone was counted a single time. Its antigen is unknown. This CDR3 has 13 amino acids. V was shortened by 8 bases and J by 5 bases, with 15 bases between the two germline ends. CDR1 and CDR2 (germline): ENHRY, SYGVKD. Researchers ran the PCR with 60 Vbeta and 13 Jbeta primers. The method was immunoSEQ multiplex PCR; TCRdb's version includes in-frame clones alone and lacks a portion of them. Among over 150,000 clones, over 70% were seen once, and the ten largest hold about 9.6%. Sequencing was performed on PBMCs. The gene calls are TRBV10-3 and TRBJ1-2, with D perhaps matching TRBD1 (6 bases). The origin of this receptor is a man aged 18-30 years in good health and CMV-seropositive. The CDR3 sequence: CAIGQLSAYGYTF. The DNA for the CDR3 is TGTGCCATCGGACAGCTCTCTGCTTATGGCTACACCTTC.